Detailed here is one T cell receptor beta chain. Its specificity is not known. Germline CDR1 and CDR2: MNHNS and SASEGT. The ends were cut back, 6 bases at V and 8 bases at J, with 16 bases in the middle. This CDR3 has 13 residues. Preparation of the TCRbeta library used unique molecular identifiers. TCRdb re-called the PCR reads through MiXCR, storing one row per CDR3 protein. Altogether around 270,000 distinct CDR3 sequences are present, approximately 7.3% being singletons, with the ten largest covering approximately 8.2%. The data belong to a study of T-cell reconstitution after alpha-beta-depleted transplantation in children. Study-wide results and limits: T-cell counts and diversity at one year post-transplant came mainly from newly produced T cells. Approximately two months post-transplant, alpha-beta T cells reportedly originated from several hundred expanded graft clones. Elevated TCRbeta diversity at day 60 was traced, in some patients, to surviving recipient T cells and thymic progenitors.

This TCR was recovered from a female patient aged 2-9 years who had a stem cell transplant for Fanconi anemia, so the T cells may come from the graft donor. The material was peripheral blood, obtained 360 days after TCRalphabeta/CD19-depleted stem cell transplant. The chain carries TRBV6-1 and TRBJ1-1; possible D gene TRBD1, 5 bases. CDR3 nucleotides: TGTGCCAGCAGCCGGGGACGGATAAACGAAGCTTTCTTT. Translated, it gives CASSRGRINEAFF.